This TCR beta chain stems from a study of blood T cell repertoires in COVID-19. Overall study context: Italy, Spain and the United States were the sources of the convalescent and acute COVID-19 samples. From T cells, B-cell-depleted T cells, or PBMCs came the material, which was cDNA or gDNA.

Study processing details: Reference gene primers were amplified, and this amplification served to estimate nucleated cell counts. The protocol was immunoSEQ multiplex PCR, while the TCRdb copy is restricted to in-frame clones and leaves out a portion. V and J calls and clone size come straight from that table; D and trimming were deduced from the DNA. The sample yields roughly 220,000 clones, approximately 84% seen once. Trimming removed 1 base from V and 4 bases from J, with 10 bases in between. Looked up from germline, CDR1 is SGHTA and CDR2 is FQGNSA. The CDR3 is 15 residues long. The chain is built from TRBV7-2 and TRBJ2-2, with D possibly matching TRBD2 (6 bases). The TCR sequence derives from a man older than 75 with acute or convalescent COVID-19. The sequenced material came from peripheral blood. Written as DNA, the CDR3 is TGTGCCAGCAGCTTAGACGGGGGACTCACCGGGGAGCTGTTTTTT. It encodes CASSLDGGLTGELFF.